This TCR beta chain was observed in a study of T cells in Graves' hyperthyroidism and ophthalmopathy. This clonotype was observed a handful of times. The investigators amplified TCR beta CDR3 regions from RNA transcripts. During a first-round RT-PCR of the TCR CDR3, the HTBI primer set was used. TCRdb processed the multiplex PCR reads anew with MiXCR; each CDR3 protein has one entry. Of more than 450,000 distinct CDR3 sequences in the sample, roughly 21% were seen once. Looked up from germline, CDR1 is SGHDT and CDR2 is YYEEEE. This CDR3 region has 16 residues. V lost 3 bases to trimming and J lost 0 bases; unmatched junction nucleotides: 5.

Sample: blood. The chain has TRBV5-6 and TRBJ2-7; TRBD2 matches at 11 bases. This clonotype was obtained from a man aged 35 to 55 with Graves' ophthalmopathy. The CDR3 sequence: CASSSLTSGSSYEQYF. CDR3 coding DNA: TGTGCCAGCAGCTCGCTTACTAGCGGGAGCTCCTACGAGCAGTACTTC.